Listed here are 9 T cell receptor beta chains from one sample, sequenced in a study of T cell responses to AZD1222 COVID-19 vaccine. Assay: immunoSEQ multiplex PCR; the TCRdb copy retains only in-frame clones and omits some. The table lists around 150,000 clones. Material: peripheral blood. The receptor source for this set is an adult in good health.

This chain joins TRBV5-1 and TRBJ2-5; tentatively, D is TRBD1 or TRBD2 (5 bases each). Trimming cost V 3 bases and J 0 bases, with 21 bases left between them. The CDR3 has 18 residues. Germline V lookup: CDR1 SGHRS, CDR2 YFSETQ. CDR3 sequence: CASSWKRADSWYQETQYF. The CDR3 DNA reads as TGCGCCAGCAGCTGGAAGAGGGCAGACAGTTGGTACCAAGAGACCCAGTACTTC.

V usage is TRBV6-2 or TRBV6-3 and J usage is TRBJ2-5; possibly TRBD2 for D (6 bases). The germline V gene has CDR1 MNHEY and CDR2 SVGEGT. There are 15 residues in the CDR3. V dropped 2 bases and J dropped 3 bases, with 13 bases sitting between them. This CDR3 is CASSYGAGTEETQYF. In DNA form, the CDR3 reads TGTGCCAGCAGTTACGGGGCGGGAACCGAAGAGACCCAGTACTTC.

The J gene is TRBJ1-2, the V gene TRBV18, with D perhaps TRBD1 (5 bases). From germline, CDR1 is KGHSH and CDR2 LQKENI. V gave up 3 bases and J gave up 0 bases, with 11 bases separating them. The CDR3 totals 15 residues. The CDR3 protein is CASSPRQNSNYGYTF. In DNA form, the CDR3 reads TGTGCCAGCTCACCTCGACAGAATTCTAACTATGGCTACACCTTC.

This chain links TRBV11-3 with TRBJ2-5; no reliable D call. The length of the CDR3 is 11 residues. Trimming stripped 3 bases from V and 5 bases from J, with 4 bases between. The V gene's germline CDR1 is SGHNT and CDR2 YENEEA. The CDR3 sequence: CASSLLETQYF. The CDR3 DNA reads TGTGCCAGCAGCTTGTTGGAGACCCAGTACTTC.

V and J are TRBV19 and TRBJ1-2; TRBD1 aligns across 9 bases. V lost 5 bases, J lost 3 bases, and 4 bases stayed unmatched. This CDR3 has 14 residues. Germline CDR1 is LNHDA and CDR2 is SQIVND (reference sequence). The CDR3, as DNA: TGTGCCAGTAGTTTCCGGGACAGGGACTATGGCTACACCTTC. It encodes CASSFRDRDYGYTF.

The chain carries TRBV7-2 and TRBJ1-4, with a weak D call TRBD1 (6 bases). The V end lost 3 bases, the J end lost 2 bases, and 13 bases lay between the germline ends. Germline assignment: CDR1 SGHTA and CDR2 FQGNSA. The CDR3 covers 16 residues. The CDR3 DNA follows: TGTGCCAGCAGCTTTCGGCAGGGGACGACTAATGAAAAACTGTTTTTT. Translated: CASSFRQGTTNEKLFF.

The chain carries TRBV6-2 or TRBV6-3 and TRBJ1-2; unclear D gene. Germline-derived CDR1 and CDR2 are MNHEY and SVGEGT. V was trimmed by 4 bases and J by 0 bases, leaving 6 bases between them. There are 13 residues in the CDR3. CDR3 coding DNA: TGTGCCAGCAGTTTTACCACTAACTATGGCTACACCTTC. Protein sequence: CASSFTTNYGYTF.

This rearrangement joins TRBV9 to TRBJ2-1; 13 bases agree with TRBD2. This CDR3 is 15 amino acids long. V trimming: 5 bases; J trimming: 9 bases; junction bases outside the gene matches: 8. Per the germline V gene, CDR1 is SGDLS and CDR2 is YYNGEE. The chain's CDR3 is CASRKTSGGAGEQFF. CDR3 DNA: TGTGCCAGCAGAAAAACTAGCGGGGGGGCCGGTGAGCAGTTCTTC.

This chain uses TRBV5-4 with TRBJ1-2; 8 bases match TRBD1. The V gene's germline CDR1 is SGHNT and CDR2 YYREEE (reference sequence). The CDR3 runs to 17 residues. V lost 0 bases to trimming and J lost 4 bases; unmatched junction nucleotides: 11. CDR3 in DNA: TGTGCCAGCAGCTTGGGAAACTTGGACAGGGCCATCTATGGCTACACCTTC. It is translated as CASSLGNLDRAIYGYTF.